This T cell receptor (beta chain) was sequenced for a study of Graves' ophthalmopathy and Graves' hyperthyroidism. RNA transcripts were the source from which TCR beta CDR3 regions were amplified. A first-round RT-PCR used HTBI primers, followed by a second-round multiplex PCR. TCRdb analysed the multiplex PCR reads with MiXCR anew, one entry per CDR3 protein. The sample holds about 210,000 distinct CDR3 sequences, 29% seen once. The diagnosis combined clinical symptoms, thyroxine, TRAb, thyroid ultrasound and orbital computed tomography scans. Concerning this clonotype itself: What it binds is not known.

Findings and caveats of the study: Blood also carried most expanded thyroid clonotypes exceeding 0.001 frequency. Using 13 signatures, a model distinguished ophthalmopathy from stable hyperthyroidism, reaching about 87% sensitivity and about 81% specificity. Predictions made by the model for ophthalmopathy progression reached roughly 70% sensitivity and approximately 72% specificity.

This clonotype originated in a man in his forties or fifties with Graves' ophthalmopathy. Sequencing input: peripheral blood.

CDR3 residues: CSAGGLAELYEQYF. In DNA form, the CDR3 reads TGCAGTGCTGGTGGACTAGCGGAGCTCTACGAGCAGTACTTC. The V and J genes are TRBV20-1 and TRBJ2-7, with 10 bases matching TRBD2. The CDR3 sequence is 14 residues long. The germline gives CDR1 DFQATT, CDR2 SNEGSKA (reference sequence). Trimming cost V 5 bases and J 3 bases; bases outside gene matches: 7.